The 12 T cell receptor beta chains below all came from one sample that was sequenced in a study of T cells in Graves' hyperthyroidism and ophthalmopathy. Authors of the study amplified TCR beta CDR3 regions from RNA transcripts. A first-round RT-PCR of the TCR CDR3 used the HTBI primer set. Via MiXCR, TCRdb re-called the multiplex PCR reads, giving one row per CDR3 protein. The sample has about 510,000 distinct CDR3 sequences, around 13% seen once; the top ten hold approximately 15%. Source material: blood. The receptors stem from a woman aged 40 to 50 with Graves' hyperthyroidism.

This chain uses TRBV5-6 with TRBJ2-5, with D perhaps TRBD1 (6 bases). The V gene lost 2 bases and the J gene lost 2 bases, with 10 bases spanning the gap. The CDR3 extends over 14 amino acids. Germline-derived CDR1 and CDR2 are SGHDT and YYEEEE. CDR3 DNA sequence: TGTGCCAGCAGCTTTTCGGACAGACAAGAGACCCAGTACTTC. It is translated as CASSFSDRQETQYF.

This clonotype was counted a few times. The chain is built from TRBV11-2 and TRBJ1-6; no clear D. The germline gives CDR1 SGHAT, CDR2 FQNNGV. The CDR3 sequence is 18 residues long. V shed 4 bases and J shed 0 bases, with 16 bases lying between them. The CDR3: CASSSLGTKSSYNSPLHF. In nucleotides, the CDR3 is TGTGCCAGCAGCTCCCTCGGAACGAAGAGCTCCTATAATTCACCCCTCCACTTT.

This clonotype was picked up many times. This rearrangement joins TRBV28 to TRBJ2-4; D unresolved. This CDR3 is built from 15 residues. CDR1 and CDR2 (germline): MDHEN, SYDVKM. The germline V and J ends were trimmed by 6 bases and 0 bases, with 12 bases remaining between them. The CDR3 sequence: CASSHQKSAKNIQYF. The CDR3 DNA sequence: TGTGCCAGCAGCCATCAAAAGTCAGCCAAAAACATTCAGTACTTC.

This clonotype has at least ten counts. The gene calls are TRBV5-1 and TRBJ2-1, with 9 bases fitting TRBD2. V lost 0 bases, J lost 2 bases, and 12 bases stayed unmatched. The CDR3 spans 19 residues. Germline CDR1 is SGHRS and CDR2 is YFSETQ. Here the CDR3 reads CASSLVGLAGSGPYNEQFF. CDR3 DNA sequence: TGCGCCAGCAGCTTGGTAGGGCTAGCGGGGAGTGGCCCCTACAATGAGCAGTTCTTC.

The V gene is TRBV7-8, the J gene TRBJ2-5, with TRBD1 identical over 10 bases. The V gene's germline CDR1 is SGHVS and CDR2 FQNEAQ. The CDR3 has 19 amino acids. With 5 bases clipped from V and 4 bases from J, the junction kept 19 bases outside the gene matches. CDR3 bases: TGTGCCAGCAGCACCCTCAAGGGGGGACAGGGGCGTCGTGGAGAGACCCAGTACTTC. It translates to CASSTLKGGQGRRGETQYF.

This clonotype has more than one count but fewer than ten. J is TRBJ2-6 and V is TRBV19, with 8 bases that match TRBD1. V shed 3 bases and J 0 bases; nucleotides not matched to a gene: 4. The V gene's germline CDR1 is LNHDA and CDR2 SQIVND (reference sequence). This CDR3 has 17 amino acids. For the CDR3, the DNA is TGTGCCAGTAGTATCTGGACAGGGAACTCTGGGGCCAACGTCCTGACTTTC. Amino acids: CASSIWTGNSGANVLTF.

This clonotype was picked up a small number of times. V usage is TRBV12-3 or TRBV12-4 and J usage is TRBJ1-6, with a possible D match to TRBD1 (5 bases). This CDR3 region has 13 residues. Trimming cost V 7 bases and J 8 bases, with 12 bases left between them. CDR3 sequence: CASTGTEHSPLHF. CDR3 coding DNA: TGTGCCAGCACCGGGACCGAGCATTCACCCCTCCACTTT.

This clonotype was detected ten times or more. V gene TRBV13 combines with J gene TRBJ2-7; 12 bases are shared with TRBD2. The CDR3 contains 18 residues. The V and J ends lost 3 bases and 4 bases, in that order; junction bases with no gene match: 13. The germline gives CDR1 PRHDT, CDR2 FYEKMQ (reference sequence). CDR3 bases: TGTGCCAGCAGCTTCGGGGAAGGACTAGCGGGACTAGGATACGAGCAGTACTTC. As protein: CASSFGEGLAGLGYEQYF.

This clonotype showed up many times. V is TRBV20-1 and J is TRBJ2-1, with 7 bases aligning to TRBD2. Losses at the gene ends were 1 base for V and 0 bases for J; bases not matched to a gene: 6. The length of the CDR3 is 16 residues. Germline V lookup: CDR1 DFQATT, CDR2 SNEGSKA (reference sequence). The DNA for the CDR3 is TGCAGTGCTAGAGTGATGCGCGGGAGCTCCTACAATGAGCAGTTCTTC. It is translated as CSARVMRGSSYNEQFF.

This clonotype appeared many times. The CDR3 bases are TGTGCCAGCAGCCAAGTGGGGGTCTCTGGAAACACCATATATTTT. Translation gives CASSQVGVSGNTIYF. The chain is built from TRBV3-1 and TRBJ1-3, with D tentatively TRBD1 (5 bases). This CDR3 is 15 amino acids long. Trimming took off 1 base at V and 0 bases at J, with 7 bases between the two ends. CDR1 is LGHDT and CDR2 is YNNKEL in the germline V gene (reference sequence).

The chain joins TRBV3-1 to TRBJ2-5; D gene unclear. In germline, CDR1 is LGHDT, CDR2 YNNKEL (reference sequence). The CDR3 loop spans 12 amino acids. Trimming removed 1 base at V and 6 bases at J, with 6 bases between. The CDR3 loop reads CASSQAAKTQYF. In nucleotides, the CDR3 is TGTGCCAGCAGCCAAGCTGCGAAGACCCAGTACTTC.

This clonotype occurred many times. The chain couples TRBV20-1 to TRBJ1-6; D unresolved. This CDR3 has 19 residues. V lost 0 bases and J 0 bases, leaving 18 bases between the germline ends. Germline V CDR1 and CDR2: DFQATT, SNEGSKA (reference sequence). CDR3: CSARDLGRVGSSYNSPLHF. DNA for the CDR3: TGCAGTGCTAGAGATCTGGGTAGGGTCGGGAGCTCCTATAATTCACCCCTCCACTTT.